These T cell receptor beta chains were read from a single sample in a study of somatic mutations in cytotoxic T cells in rheumatoid arthritis. Clones were read by immunoSEQ multiplex PCR, and TCRdb kept only the in-frame ones, dropping some. Of 10,000 to 12,000 clones detected, around 81% appear once; the ten largest clones hold 9.5% to 13%. The sample was CD8+ T cells sorted from blood. The receptors come from an adult with rheumatoid arthritis. Both conserved end residues are part of each CDR3. The D gene is left open where the match is weak.

d_call: TRBD2
v_call: TRBV11-2
j_call: TRBJ2-1
cdr3_length: 18
cdr3_aa: CASSLERAGGPSYNEQFF

d_call: .
v_call: TRBV30
j_call: TRBJ1-4
cdr3_length: 12
cdr3_aa: CAWRKGNEKLFF

d_call: TRBD1
v_call: TRBV7-9
j_call: TRBJ2-5
cdr3_length: 14
cdr3_aa: CASSYRDSQETQYF

d_call: TRBD1
v_call: TRBV5-1
j_call: TRBJ1-2
cdr3_length: 14
cdr3_aa: CASSWGDSTYGYTF

d_call: .
v_call: TRBV5-6
j_call: TRBJ1-1
cdr3_length: 14
cdr3_aa: CASSLGTANTEAFF

d_call: .
v_call: TRBV6-5
j_call: TRBJ2-7
cdr3_length: 11
cdr3_aa: CASVRGHEQYF

d_call: .
v_call: TRBV30
j_call: TRBJ1-6
cdr3_length: 13
cdr3_aa: CAWSRTGNSPLHF

d_call: TRBD2
v_call: TRBV6-5
j_call: TRBJ2-1
cdr3_length: 15
cdr3_aa: CASSQNGLAGNEQFF

d_call: .
v_call: TRBV5-4
j_call: TRBJ2-7
cdr3_length: 15
cdr3_aa: CASSLVDSPSYEQYF

d_call: .
v_call: TRBV28
j_call: TRBJ1-2
cdr3_length: 13
cdr3_aa: CASSPGTGRGYTF

d_call: .
v_call: TRBV5-5
j_call: TRBJ1-1
cdr3_length: 15
cdr3_aa: CASSLYLGLGTEAFF

d_call: TRBD1
v_call: TRBV27
j_call: TRBJ2-3
cdr3_length: 13
cdr3_aa: CASSLTGFGEQYF

d_call: .
v_call: TRBV28
j_call: TRBJ2-1
cdr3_length: 15
cdr3_aa: CASSPQVTMIVEQFF

d_call: TRBD2
v_call: TRBV7-9
j_call: TRBJ2-7
cdr3_length: 15
cdr3_aa: CASSPRLAGSYEQYF

d_call: TRBD2
v_call: TRBV5-1
j_call: TRBJ2-7
cdr3_length: 17
cdr3_aa: CASSPGVAGAMFYEQYF

d_call: TRBD1
v_call: TRBV11-2
j_call: TRBJ2-1
cdr3_length: 16
cdr3_aa: CASSLNRDRYYNEQFF

d_call: .
v_call: TRBV28
j_call: TRBJ2-7
cdr3_length: 13
cdr3_aa: CASSFEQNYEQYF

d_call: TRBD1
v_call: TRBV9
j_call: TRBJ1-2
cdr3_length: 14
cdr3_aa: CASSSTGGAYGYTF

d_call: .
v_call: TRBV2
j_call: TRBJ1-1
cdr3_length: 12
cdr3_aa: CASRTRNTEAFF

d_call: TRBD2
v_call: TRBV4-3
j_call: TRBJ2-1
cdr3_length: 19
cdr3_aa: CASSQSSGVPQSSYNEQFF

d_call: .
v_call: TRBV6-4
j_call: TRBJ2-3
cdr3_length: 14
cdr3_aa: CASSDSGDADTQYF

d_call: TRBD1
v_call: TRBV29-1
j_call: TRBJ2-6
cdr3_length: 13
cdr3_aa: CSVAGGGANVLTF

d_call: .
v_call: TRBV5-1
j_call: TRBJ2-7
cdr3_length: 16
cdr3_aa: CASSQTFGVNSYEQYF

d_call: .
v_call: TRBV9
j_call: TRBJ1-6
cdr3_length: 15
cdr3_aa: CASSVAGGNNSPLHF

d_call: TRBD1
v_call: TRBV9
j_call: TRBJ2-1
cdr3_length: 14
cdr3_aa: CASSVYGTDNEQFF

d_call: .
v_call: TRBV15
j_call: TRBJ2-5
cdr3_length: 12
cdr3_aa: CATSRHQETQYF

d_call: TRBD1
v_call: TRBV11-2
j_call: TRBJ2-3
cdr3_length: 14
cdr3_aa: CASSSTGSTDTQYF

d_call: .
v_call: TRBV7-9
j_call: TRBJ2-5
cdr3_length: 16
cdr3_aa: CASSSKTAPQQETQYF

d_call: .
v_call: TRBV5-4
j_call: TRBJ1-1
cdr3_length: 15
cdr3_aa: CASSTPTTMNTEAFF

d_call: TRBD2
v_call: TRBV27
j_call: TRBJ2-7
cdr3_length: 14
cdr3_aa: CASGTSGSSYEQYF

d_call: TRBD1
v_call: TRBV6-5
j_call: TRBJ2-5
cdr3_length: 15
cdr3_aa: CASRDGTDHQETQYF

d_call: .
v_call: TRBV7-8
j_call: TRBJ2-3
cdr3_length: 14
cdr3_aa: CASSLDSLTNTQYF

d_call: .
v_call: TRBV7-2
j_call: TRBJ2-5
cdr3_length: 14
cdr3_aa: CASSFGGPQETQYF

d_call: .
v_call: TRBV27
j_call: TRBJ1-5
cdr3_length: 14
cdr3_aa: CASSLIGSNQPQHF

d_call: .
v_call: TRBV4-1
j_call: TRBJ1-1
cdr3_length: 13
cdr3_aa: CASSQERGTEAFF

d_call: TRBD1
v_call: TRBV11-2
j_call: TRBJ1-1
cdr3_length: 15
cdr3_aa: CASSLAFRGSTEAFF

d_call: .
v_call: TRBV4-2
j_call: TRBJ1-2
cdr3_length: 18
cdr3_aa: CASSQEQRRFLSNYGYTF

d_call: TRBD1
v_call: TRBV9
j_call: TRBJ1-2
cdr3_length: 14
cdr3_aa: CASSGGQGVYGYTF

d_call: .
v_call: TRBV13
j_call: TRBJ1-4
cdr3_length: 16
cdr3_aa: CASSSASEGLNEKLFF

d_call: .
v_call: TRBV7-3
j_call: TRBJ2-3
cdr3_length: 16
cdr3_aa: CASSSLMGEEADTQYF

d_call: .
v_call: TRBV10-3
j_call: TRBJ2-2
cdr3_length: 17
cdr3_aa: CAISKIAAGAATGELFF

d_call: .
v_call: TRBV4-3
j_call: TRBJ2-7
cdr3_length: 16
cdr3_aa: CASSQYHGLSSYEQYF

d_call: .
v_call: TRBV9
j_call: TRBJ2-3
cdr3_length: 12
cdr3_aa: CASSPSRDTQYF

d_call: TRBD1
v_call: TRBV28
j_call: TRBJ1-5
cdr3_length: 18
cdr3_aa: CASSFGGGAGHSNQPQHF

d_call: .
v_call: TRBV2
j_call: TRBJ2-2
cdr3_length: 13
cdr3_aa: CARIGGNTGELFF

d_call: TRBD2
v_call: TRBV2
j_call: TRBJ2-1
cdr3_length: 15
cdr3_aa: CASSEEGTSYNEQFF